These 32 T cell receptor beta chains were all obtained from the same sample, sequenced in a study of molecular identifiers for immune sequencing clone quantification. TCRdb itself ran the PCR reads through MiXCR, one entry per CDR3 protein. The repertoire consists of about 9,800 distinct CDR3 sequences, with just under 20% occurring once and the leading ten covering about 1.4%. Sequencing used naive CD8+ T cells from blood, with Jurkat cell RNA spiked in. As for subset: FACS-sorted CD8+CD4-CCR7+CD45RA+ naive T cells. These receptors originate from a human donor in good health. Some libraries in this study had Jurkat cell RNA spiked in.

This clonotype is medium-sized in the sample. The chain joins TRBV20-1 to TRBJ1-5; no clear D gene. Trimming cost V 0 bases and J 0 bases, with 9 bases left between them. CDR3 length: 15 residues. Germline CDR1 reads DFQATT; CDR2 reads SNEGSKA (reference sequence). CDR3 coding DNA: TGCAGTGCTAGAGATCTTAAAGGTAGCAATCAGCCCCAGCATTTT. It yields the protein CSARDLKGSNQPQHF.

The table lists this clonotype with many counts. This chain joins TRBV27 and TRBJ2-1, with D hard to call. From germline, CDR1 is MNHEY and CDR2 SMNVEV (reference sequence). Trimming left V 5 bases short and J 9 bases short, with 14 bases between. The CDR3 runs to 13 residues. The CDR3 sequence is CASSTVLAAEQFF. The CDR3 DNA reads as TGTGCCAGCAGTACGGTCCTCGCCGCTGAGCAGTTCTTC.

This clonotype was seen only a few times. With a much larger clone just one base away, this may be a read error. The chain couples TRBV19 to TRBJ2-1; 7 nucleotides line up with TRBD2. Germline CDR1 reads LNHDA; CDR2 reads SQIVND (reference sequence). The CDR3 sequence is 15 residues long. The CDR3: CASSIFAGVVDEQLF. CDR3 nucleotide sequence: TGTGCCAGTAGTATATTTGCGGGAGTGGTGGATGAGCAGCTCTTC.

By share of the sample, this clonotype is medium-sized. V gene TRBV7-9 combines with J gene TRBJ1-2; 7 bases fit TRBD1. The CDR3 loop spans 16 amino acids. Germline CDR1 SEHNR, CDR2 FQNEAQ (reference sequence). Unmatched junction bases numbered 13, after V lost 5 bases and J lost 4 bases. CDR3 DNA sequence: TGTGCCAGCAGCACCGAGAAAGGGACAGCTCCCTATGGCTACACCTTC. Translated, it gives CASSTEKGTAPYGYTF.

This clonotype has only one observation. CDR3 coding DNA: TGCGCCAGCAGCTTCCGGAGGGACTTGGGGACAGATACGCAGTATTTT. This translates into CASSFRRDLGTDTQYF. This chain joins TRBV5-1 and TRBJ2-3; a possible D gene is TRBD2 (6 bases). V was pared by 2 bases and J by 3 bases, with 16 bases between. The CDR3 runs to 16 residues. Germline loops: CDR1 SGHRS, CDR2 YFSETQ.

This clonotype has a count of ten or more. V usage is TRBV4-2 and J usage is TRBJ2-4; 7 nucleotides agree with TRBD1. Germline trimming cut 4 bases from V and 6 bases from J; bases unmatched to any gene: 3. This CDR3 has 13 amino acids. CDR1 is LGHNA, CDR2 YNFKEQ, per germline. The CDR3 region has the DNA TGTGCCAGCAGCCCTAACAGGGGAAACATTCAGTACTTC. Residues: CASSPNRGNIQYF.

This clonotype appeared once. A single base separates this from a much larger clone, so it may be a read error. This chain links TRBV28 with TRBJ2-2, with TRBD1 matching over 10 bases. Germline CDR1 and CDR2: MDHEN and SYDVKM. The CDR3 is 16 residues long. CDR3 sequence: CASSRDRGLGTGEPFF. As DNA, the CDR3 is TGTGCCAGCAGCCGTGACAGGGGGCTGGGCACCGGGGAGCCGTTTTTT.

This clonotype was observed at least ten times. V is TRBV16 and J is TRBJ1-4; D may be TRBD1 (5 bases). The CDR3 runs to 14 residues. The V end was cut by 0 bases, the J end by 15 bases, with 17 bases between. Per the germline V gene, CDR1 is KGHSY and CDR2 is FQNENV. The CDR3 bases are TGTGCCAGCAGCCAATCGGGGCCGGCAGGGATTTTGTTTTTT. Translation gives CASSQSGPAGILFF.

By its share, this clonotype is medium-sized (0.01 to 0.1%). The V call is TRBV6-1, the J call TRBJ2-1; D ambiguous. V dropped 7 bases and J dropped 9 bases, with 13 bases sitting between them. CDR1 is MNHNS and CDR2 is SASEGT in the germline V gene. This CDR3 is 12 amino acids long. CDR3 DNA sequence: TGTGCCAGCACCACCATAGGTCCTGAGCAGTTCTTC. Residues: CASTTIGPEQFF.

In its sample, this clonotype is medium-sized. The CDR3 loop is CASSSDKNENIQYF. The CDR3 DNA follows: TGTGCCAGCAGCTCCGACAAGAACGAAAACATTCAGTACTTC. This rearrangement joins TRBV9 to TRBJ2-4, with D unresolved. This CDR3 is 14 amino acids long. The V and J ends lost 4 bases and 5 bases respectively, with 13 bases between them. CDR1 is SGDLS and CDR2 is YYNGEE in the germline V gene.

By share, this clonotype counts as medium-sized. This chain joins TRBV6-5 and TRBJ2-7, with D tentatively TRBD1 or TRBD2 (6 bases each). In germline, CDR1 is MNHEY, CDR2 SVGAGI. The CDR3 is 13 amino acids. V gave up 0 bases and J gave up 6 bases, with 9 bases separating them. The CDR3 bases are TGTGCCAGCAGTTACTCTCCGGGGGCCGAGCAGTACTTC. This encodes CASSYSPGAEQYF.

On this clonotype: This may come from a read error, since a much larger clone is one base off. No conserved phenylalanine or tryptophan ends this CDR3, so it is likely a read error. This rearrangement joins TRBV6-2 or TRBV6-3 to TRBJ1-5; no clear D. Germline V gene data show CDR1 as MNHEY and CDR2 as SVGEGT. The V and J ends lost 6 bases and 2 bases respectively, with 8 bases between them. The CDR3 length is 13 residues. Here the CDR3 reads CASRTPGNQPQHS. CDR3 nucleotide sequence: TGTGCCAGCAGGACCCCAGGCAATCAGCCCCAGCATTCT.

At least ten counts were recorded for this clonotype. The V and J genes are TRBV19 and TRBJ2-1, with D maybe TRBD1 (7 bases). CDR1 and CDR2 (germline): LNHDA, SQIVND (reference sequence). Between the trimmed V and J ends, which lost 1 base and 6 bases, there was a span of 13 bases. The CDR3 is 15 amino acids. The CDR3 protein is CASSIVGQGGNEQFF. As DNA, the CDR3 is TGTGCCAGTAGTATAGTTGGGCAGGGGGGCAATGAGCAGTTCTTC.

This clonotype was observed many times. The chain couples TRBV6-2 or TRBV6-3 to TRBJ2-7; possibly TRBD2 for D (6 bases). The CDR3 contains 11 residues. Germline V gene data show CDR1 as MNHEY and CDR2 as SVGEGT. The V end was cut by 8 bases, the J end by 6 bases, with 11 bases between. The CDR3 region is CASSWGGEQYF. The CDR3 DNA follows: TGTGCCAGCTCTTGGGGAGGCGAGCAGTACTTC.

This clonotype counts as medium-sized. The CDR3 DNA sequence: TGTGCCAGCGGCGGGCTCCAAGGAGATACGCAGTATTTT. Its protein product is CASGGLQGDTQYF. This chain links TRBV12-3 or TRBV12-4 with TRBJ2-3, with D possibly being TRBD2 (5 bases). V was clipped by 8 bases and J by 5 bases, with 14 bases between them. The CDR3 consists of 13 residues.

The V gene is TRBV27, the J gene TRBJ2-7; D might be TRBD1 (7 bases). Trimming removed 7 bases from V and 4 bases from J, with 17 bases in between. Germline CDR1 is MNHEY and CDR2 is SMNVEV (reference sequence). The CDR3 is 14 amino acids. As DNA, the CDR3 is TGTGCCAGCACCGCGGGACAGAGACCTTACGAGCAGTACTTC. Translating gives CASTAGQRPYEQYF.

Many counts were recorded for this clonotype. The chain couples TRBV28 to TRBJ1-5, with unresolved D. The V gene lost 7 bases and the J gene lost 2 bases, with 18 bases spanning the gap. The CDR3 spans 16 residues. Germline lookup yields CDR1 MDHEN and CDR2 SYDVKM. The CDR3 DNA reads as TGTGCCAGCACCCCCCCGTTCCCGAGGGGCAATCAGCCCCAGCATTTT. Translation: CASTPPFPRGNQPQHF.

By frequency in the sample, this clonotype is medium-sized. The chain carries TRBV5-1 and TRBJ2-5; 7 bases align to TRBD1. Germline lookup yields CDR1 SGHRS and CDR2 YFSETQ. CDR3 length: 14 residues. The trim removed 5 bases at V and 2 bases at J, leaving 6 bases unmatched. This CDR3 is CASRSGQSQETQYF. The CDR3 region has the DNA TGCGCCAGCAGATCGGGACAGAGTCAAGAGACCCAGTACTTC.

The genes are TRBV28 and TRBJ2-3, with D perhaps matching TRBD2 (5 bases). The CDR3 length is 12 residues. The V end lost 8 bases, the J end lost 4 bases, and 10 bases lay between the germline ends. The V gene's germline CDR1 is MDHEN and CDR2 SYDVKM. The CDR3 here is CASGLLADTQYF. The CDR3 DNA reads as TGTGCCAGCGGACTGCTCGCAGATACGCAGTATTTT.

The table lists this clonotype with many counts. This chain links TRBV27 with TRBJ1-1, with D perhaps TRBD1 (6 bases). This CDR3 region has 15 residues. V gave up 5 bases and J gave up 8 bases, with 21 bases separating them. Germline lookup yields CDR1 MNHEY and CDR2 SMNVEV (reference sequence). The DNA for the CDR3 is TGTGCCAGCAGTCCTCAGGGACATCCATATGAGGAAGCTTTCTTT. Its translation is CASSPQGHPYEEAFF.

There are many counts of this clonotype. A much larger clonotype is one base distant, so this may be a read error. The chain recombines TRBV29-1 with TRBJ1-5, with 9 bases matching TRBD1. Germline V gene data show CDR1 as SQVTM and CDR2 as ANQGSEA. This CDR3 is 13 amino acids long. The CDR3 here is CSVPGQGNRPQHF. For the CDR3, the DNA is TGCAGCGTTCCCGGACAGGGGAATCGGCCCCAGCATTTT.

V and J are TRBV5-4 and TRBJ2-3; no definite D call. The germline V gene encodes CDR1 SGHNT and CDR2 YYREEE (reference sequence). V gave up 9 bases and J gave up 2 bases, with 19 bases separating them. The CDR3 extends over 15 amino acids. CDR3 DNA: TGTGCCATTCGTGTAGGGCTTACCCTCACAGATACGCAGTATTTT. Protein sequence: CAIRVGLTLTDTQYF.

This clonotype was counted at least ten times. V gene TRBV12-3 or TRBV12-4 combines with J gene TRBJ2-5, with TRBD1 matching over 7 bases. The CDR3 is made up of 14 amino acids. With V trimmed by 3 bases and J by 3 bases, 4 bases remained unmatched. This CDR3 reads CASSFLGTEETQYF. In DNA, the CDR3 is TGTGCCAGCAGTTTCCTCGGGACAGAAGAGACCCAGTACTTC.

The sample holds many counts of this clonotype. The rearrangement joins TRBV7-9 to TRBJ1-4; D not resolved. The CDR3 totals 13 residues. Germline V gene data show CDR1 as SEHNR and CDR2 as FQNEAQ (reference sequence). V was shortened by 5 bases and J by 5 bases, with 9 bases between the two germline ends. CDR3 region: CASSPDGNEKLFF. CDR3 nucleotide sequence: TGTGCCAGCAGCCCAGACGGGAATGAAAAACTGTTTTTT.

This clonotype was recorded at least ten times. The gene calls are TRBV5-6 and TRBJ2-2, with D possibly being TRBD1 (5 bases). This CDR3 has 16 residues. V was clipped by 0 bases and J by 4 bases, with 13 bases between them. Germline-derived CDR1 and CDR2 are SGHDT and YYEEEE. CDR3 loop: CASSLGQGGSTGELFF. In nucleotides, the CDR3 is TGTGCCAGCAGCTTGGGTCAGGGCGGCAGCACCGGGGAGCTGTTTTTT.

Concerning this clonotype itself: This may come from a read error, since a much larger clone is one base off. The chain recombines TRBV4-1 with TRBJ2-1, with D perhaps TRBD2 (6 bases). Germline values: CDR1 MGHRA, CDR2 YSYEKL. CDR3 length: 17 amino acids. Trimming cost V 1 base and J 6 bases, with 19 bases left between them. The CDR3 DNA is TGCGCCAGCAGCCAAGCGGGAGCCCGCTTTCCCTGCAATGAGCAGTTCTTC. It specifies CASSQAGARFPCNEQFF.

This clonotype is medium-sized (0.01 to 0.1%) by share. The chain recombines TRBV14 with TRBJ2-2, with a weak D call TRBD2 (5 bases). Trimming stripped 4 bases from V and 13 bases from J, with 16 bases between. The CDR3 has 13 residues. Germline V gene sequence: CDR1 SGHDN, CDR2 FVKESK. The DNA for the CDR3 is TGTGCCAGCAGCCTGGGCCCCAAGGCGGGGCTGTTTTTT. It codes for CASSLGPKAGLFF.

By share, this clonotype ranks as medium-sized. The chain links TRBV7-9 to TRBJ2-7; D perhaps matches TRBD2 (5 bases). Trimming took off 4 bases at V and 0 bases at J, with 25 bases between the two ends. The germline V gene encodes CDR1 SEHNR and CDR2 FQNEAQ (reference sequence). This CDR3 contains 19 residues. The CDR3 DNA sequence: TGTGCCAGCAGCTCCGCGGGCGGGTTGGGCAGGAAGAGCTCCTACGAGCAGTACTTC. Protein: CASSSAGGLGRKSSYEQYF.

The rearrangement uses TRBV4-3 and TRBJ2-1, with TRBD2 matching over 8 bases. J gave up 10 bases and V 1 base, and 6 bases lay outside the gene matches. CDR1 LGHNA and CDR2 YSLEER come from the germline V gene. CDR3 length: 14 amino acids. The CDR3 loop is CASSQGIAGSEQFF. CDR3 DNA sequence: TGCGCCAGCAGCCAAGGAATAGCGGGGTCCGAGCAGTTCTTC.

This chain connects TRBV13 to TRBJ2-3, with TRBD1 identical over 7 bases. J was trimmed by 4 bases and V by 3 bases; bases with no gene match: 7. CDR3 size: 15 residues. From germline, CDR1 is PRHDT and CDR2 FYEKMQ (reference sequence). The CDR3 DNA reads as TGTGCCAGCAGCTTGGGCAGGGGGAGTTCAGATACGCAGTATTTT. It codes for CASSLGRGSSDTQYF. Combining the CDR3 with reference TRBV13 and TRBJ2-3 gives the whole variable domain AAGVIQSPRHLIKEKRETATLKCYPIPRHDTVYWYQQGPGQDPQFLISFYEKMQSDKGSIPDRFSAQQFSDYHSELNMSSLELGDSALYFCASSLGRGSSDTQYFGPGTRLTVL.

Judged by abundance, this clonotype is medium-sized. This chain links TRBV28 with TRBJ2-7, with D tentatively TRBD2 (6 bases). CDR3 length: 14 residues. Trimming shortened V by 3 bases and J by 6 bases, and 15 bases separated the two germline ends. Looked up from germline, CDR1 is MDHEN and CDR2 is SYDVKM. CDR3: CASSFGLATSEQYF. The CDR3 bases are TGTGCCAGCAGTTTCGGGCTAGCGACCTCCGAGCAGTACTTC. Looking up the rest from reference TRBV28 and TRBJ2-7 gives the full variable domain: DVKVTQSSRYLVKRTGEKVFLECVQDMDHENMFWYRQDPGLGLRLIYFSYDVKMKEKGDIPEGYSVSREKKERFSLILESASTNQTSMYLCASSFGLATSEQYFGPGTRLTVT.

This clonotype is judged medium-sized. This rearrangement joins TRBV19 to TRBJ2-7; TRBD2 aligns across 9 bases. This CDR3 is 16 amino acids long. The V and J ends lost 0 bases and 3 bases, in that order; junction bases with no gene match: 6. Germline V gives CDR1 LNHDA, CDR2 SQIVND (reference sequence). For the CDR3, the DNA is TGTGCCAGTAGTATAGACCCCGGGACTAGCAGCTACGAGCAGTACTTC. Translation gives CASSIDPGTSSYEQYF.